Shown below are 13 T cell receptor beta chains from a single sample sequenced in a study of cytomegalovirus exposure and HLA in healthy donors. Some clones are missing from TCRdb's copy, which holds only in-frame ones; the method was immunoSEQ multiplex PCR. The sample has roughly 90,000 clones, about 93% seen once. The sample comprised PBMCs. The receptors originated from a woman in her twenties or thirties in good health and CMV-seropositive.

This rearrangement joins TRBV6-1 to TRBJ1-1; tentatively, D is TRBD1 (5 bases). Trimming stripped 0 bases from V and 0 bases from J, with 17 bases between. Germline V gene lookup returns CDR1 MNHNS and CDR2 SASEGT. This CDR3 comprises 18 residues. The CDR3 bases are TGTGCCAGCAGTGAAGCCTACAGGTTTTCCATCATGAACACTGAAGCTTTCTTT. Its translation is CASSEAYRFSIMNTEAFF.

This clone was counted between two and nine times. V usage is TRBV5-6 and J usage is TRBJ1-4; D uncertain. Trimming left V 0 bases short and J 4 bases short, with 4 bases between. CDR3 length: 13 amino acids. Germline values: CDR1 SGHDT, CDR2 YYEEEE. The CDR3 region has the DNA TGTGCCAGCAGCTTGGGGCTTAATGAAAAACTGTTTTTT. This encodes CASSLGLNEKLFF. Looking up the rest from reference TRBV5-6 and TRBJ1-4 gives the full variable domain: DAGVTQSPTHLIKTRGQQVTLRCSPKSGHDTVSWYQQALGQGPQFIFQYYEEEERQRGNFPDRFSGHQFPNYSSELNVNALLLGDSALYLCASSLGLNEKLFFGSGTQLSVL.

This clone appeared once. The V and J genes are TRBV5-4 and TRBJ2-1; D is undetermined. Germline assignment: CDR1 SGHNT and CDR2 YYREEE (reference sequence). The CDR3 is made up of 13 amino acids. V was cut by 3 bases and J by 4 bases, with 8 bases left in between. CDR3 loop: CASSSGSYNEQFF. The CDR3 region has the DNA TGTGCCAGCAGCTCAGGATCATACAATGAGCAGTTCTTC.

V usage is TRBV5-1 and J usage is TRBJ1-1, with 7 positions matching TRBD1. Germline V CDR1 and CDR2: SGHRS, YFSETQ. The V and J ends lost 4 bases and 2 bases, in that order; junction bases with no gene match: 5. The CDR3 sequence is 14 residues long. The CDR3 here is CASSTDRANTEAFF. CDR3 nucleotide sequence: TGCGCCAGCAGCACAGACAGGGCAAACACTGAAGCTTTCTTT.

This clone has only one observation. V gene TRBV7-2 combines with J gene TRBJ2-7, with 10 bases matching TRBD2. The trim removed 4 bases at V and 7 bases at J, leaving 4 bases unmatched. Germline loops: CDR1 SGHTA, CDR2 FQGNSA. The CDR3 totals 13 residues. CDR3 DNA: TGTGCCAGCAGCTCCCGTAGCGGGAGGGAGCAGTACTTC. This gives the protein CASSSRSGREQYF. The full variable domain, in which reference TRBV7-2 and TRBJ2-7 provide the parts outside the CDR3, is GAGVSQSPSNKVTEKGKDVELRCDPISGHTALYWYRQSLGQGLEFLIYFQGNSAPDKSGLPSDRFSAERTGGSVSTLTIQRTQQEDSAVYLCASSSRSGREQYFGPGTRLTVT.

The CDR3 reads CASSLAGAGELFF. The CDR3 nucleotides read TGTGCCAGCAGCTTAGCGGGGGCCGGGGAGCTGTTTTTT. The genes are TRBV13 and TRBJ2-2; tentatively, D is TRBD2 (6 bases). Trimming left V 1 base short and J 6 bases short, with 6 bases between. The CDR3 consists of 13 residues. In germline, CDR1 is PRHDT, CDR2 FYEKMQ (reference sequence).

The chain combines TRBV6-5 with TRBJ2-7; the match to TRBD2 covers 12 bases. V gave up 6 bases and J gave up 6 bases; unmatched junction bases: 3. Germline loops: CDR1 MNHEY, CDR2 SVGAGI. The CDR3 extends over 13 amino acids. DNA for the CDR3: TGTGCCAGCAGGAGGACTAGCGGGACCGAGCAGTACTTC. It yields the protein CASRRTSGTEQYF.

CDR3 region: CASSLGRGKNTEAFF. In nucleotides, the CDR3 is TGTGCCAGCAGCTTAGGGAGGGGAAAGAACACTGAAGCTTTCTTT. The chain links TRBV11-2 to TRBJ1-1; a weak D match, TRBD1 (5 bases). V was shortened by 1 base and J by 1 base, with 10 bases between the two germline ends. This CDR3 region has 15 residues. Germline V gives CDR1 SGHAT, CDR2 FQNNGV.

This sequence joins TRBV28 and TRBJ1-5; 7 bases match TRBD1. Germline trimming cut 6 bases from V and 4 bases from J; bases unmatched to any gene: 6. Germline CDR1 and CDR2: MDHEN and SYDVKM. This CDR3 has 14 residues. The CDR3 spells CASSATGPNQPQHF. In nucleotides, the CDR3 is TGTGCCAGCAGCGCGACAGGGCCTAATCAGCCCCAGCATTTT.

The rearrangement uses TRBV15 and TRBJ2-3; the match to TRBD2 covers 8 bases. Germline CDR1 LNHNV, CDR2 YYDKDF (reference sequence). The length of the CDR3 is 18 residues. After removal of 0 bases from V and 6 bases from J, the junction contained 14 bases not matched to a gene. The CDR3 coding sequence is TGTGCCACCAGCAGAGATGGAGCTTTCGCGGGAGGTCTGGATACGCAGTATTTT. Its translation is CATSRDGAFAGGLDTQYF.

This chain uses TRBV10-3 with TRBJ2-7; 8 bases are a match to TRBD1. CDR3 length: 13 residues. V was clipped by 10 bases and J by 4 bases; unmatched bases: 9. Germline-derived CDR1 and CDR2 are ENHRY and SYGVKD. CDR3 sequence: CATKDRAKYEQYF. The CDR3 DNA follows: TGTGCCACTAAGGACAGGGCGAAATACGAGCAGTACTTC.

The chain uses TRBV7-2 and TRBJ2-7; tentative D call: TRBD2 (5 bases). The V and J ends lost 5 bases and 4 bases respectively, with 15 bases between them. The V gene's germline CDR1 is SGHTA and CDR2 FQGNSA. CDR3 size: 14 residues. The CDR3 DNA reads as TGTGCCAGCAGCCGACCACTAGTACCTTACGAGCAGTACTTC. Protein: CASSRPLVPYEQYF.

The chain recombines TRBV6-1 with TRBJ2-7; possible D gene TRBD2, 6 bases. V lost 3 bases and J lost 3, with 18 bases in between. CDR1 and CDR2 from the germline V gene are MNHNS and SASEGT. The CDR3 consists of 16 residues. In nucleotides, the CDR3 is TGTGCCAGCAGTGAGCGGGCGTGGGGGAGGAGCTACGAGCAGTACTTC. Its protein is CASSERAWGRSYEQYF.